What follows are 28 T cell receptor beta chains derived from one specimen sequenced in a study of OX40 agonist ivuxolimab in advanced cancers. Sequencing used immunoSEQ multiplex PCR; TCRdb keeps in-frame clones, though not all of them. The sample lists over 80,000 clones, around 87% seen once, with around 4% in the top ten. The material sequenced was CD4+ or CD8+ T cells sorted from blood, taken in a trial of the OX40 agonist ivuxolimab. These receptors were taken from an adult with an advanced solid tumor such as melanoma, head and neck, liver or kidney cancer.

The rearrangement links TRBV28 to TRBJ1-5, with a possible D match to TRBD1 (5 bases). This CDR3 has 16 amino acids. With 1 base removed from V and 1 base from J, the gap between germline ends came to 11 bases. The germline V gene encodes CDR1 MDHEN and CDR2 SYDVKM. The CDR3 loop reads CASSLYGGLSNQPQHF. The DNA of the CDR3 is TGTGCCAGCAGTTTATACGGGGGGTTGAGCAATCAGCCCCAGCATTTT.

The rearrangement uses TRBV19 and TRBJ2-7; 7 bases are shared with TRBD1. CDR1 is LNHDA, CDR2 SQIVND, per germline (reference sequence). The J segment lost 2 bases and the V segment lost 5 bases, leaving 6 bases of the junction unmatched. The CDR3 consists of 14 residues. CDR3 residues: CASSAVTGPYEQYF. The CDR3 DNA reads as TGTGCCAGTAGTGCAGTGACAGGGCCCTACGAGCAGTACTTC.

The chain has TRBV6-5 and TRBJ1-2, with 8 bases fitting TRBD1. The germline V gene encodes CDR1 MNHEY and CDR2 SVGAGI. This CDR3 is built from 12 residues. J gave up 3 bases and V 6 bases, and 0 bases lay outside the gene matches. The CDR3 loop reads CASRDRDYGYTF. The DNA of the CDR3 is TGTGCCAGCAGGGACAGGGACTATGGCTACACCTTC.

V and J are TRBV7-7 and TRBJ2-1, with TRBD2 as a possible D gene (6 bases). The CDR3 has 15 amino acids. The V end lost 6 bases, the J end lost 2 bases, and 14 bases lay between the germline ends. Germline V gene lookup returns CDR1 SSHAT and CDR2 FNYEAQ (reference sequence). The CDR3 spells CASSLLAGAYNEQFF. CDR3 bases: TGTGCCAGCAGTCTACTAGCAGGAGCCTACAATGAGCAGTTCTTC.

The chain joins TRBV5-1 to TRBJ2-7; no definite D call. CDR3 length: 14 amino acids. V was trimmed by 0 bases and J by 0 bases, leaving 7 bases between them. CDR1 is SGHRS, CDR2 YFSETQ, per germline. Here the CDR3 reads CASSLAGSSYEQYV. DNA of the CDR3: TGCGCCAGCAGCTTGGCCGGCTCCTCCTACGAGCAGTACGTC.

V usage is TRBV20-1 and J usage is TRBJ2-5; D unresolved. The CDR3 sequence is 11 residues long. The V end lost 7 bases, the J end lost 0 bases, and 6 bases lay between the germline ends. Germline values: CDR1 DFQATT, CDR2 SNEGSKA (reference sequence). CDR3 amino acids: CSESYQETQYF. CDR3 DNA: TGCAGTGAGTCGTACCAAGAGACCCAGTACTTC.

The chain combines TRBV5-4 with TRBJ2-5; D is perhaps TRBD2 (6 bases). Germline CDR1 reads SGHNT; CDR2 reads YYREEE (reference sequence). V was cut by 3 bases and J by 5 bases, with 20 bases left in between. This CDR3 comprises 16 residues. The CDR3 loop reads CASSSVVPGVGETQYF. CDR3 in DNA: TGTGCCAGCAGCTCGGTTGTCCCGGGAGTGGGGGAGACCCAGTACTTC.

This clone has just one count. The rearrangement links TRBV14 to TRBJ1-2; possibly TRBD1 for D (6 bases). CDR1 SGHDN and CDR2 FVKESK come from the germline V gene. The CDR3 has 15 residues. V shed 3 bases and J shed 2 bases, with 13 bases lying between them. DNA for the CDR3: TGTGCCAGCAGCCAGCTCGGGGGCGCCAACTATGGCTACACCTTC. Its translation is CASSQLGGANYGYTF.

The rearrangement links TRBV2 to TRBJ2-1; D is uncertain. CDR1 and CDR2 (germline): SNHLY, FYNNEI. The CDR3 spans 13 residues. Trimming left V 3 bases short and J 7 bases short, with 10 bases between. The CDR3, as DNA: TGTGCCAGCAGTGAGCGGTGGCGGAATGAGCAGTTCTTC. The encoded protein is CASSERWRNEQFF.

The chain has TRBV11-3 and TRBJ2-1; 7 bases fit TRBD2. Germline-derived CDR1 and CDR2 are SGHNT and YENEEA. This CDR3 spans 16 amino acids. V trimming: 4 bases; J trimming: 4 bases; junction bases outside the gene matches: 10. CDR3 amino acids: CASSSTVASGYNEQFF. The CDR3 DNA is TGTGCCAGCAGCTCGACGGTAGCTAGCGGTTACAATGAGCAGTTCTTC.

This chain uses TRBV7-2 with TRBJ2-1, with D perhaps TRBD2 (6 bases). CDR1 and CDR2 from the germline V gene are SGHTA and FQGNSA. The ends were cut back, 4 bases at V and 6 bases at J, with 13 bases in the middle. The CDR3 totals 14 residues. CDR3: CASSSTTSINEQFF. In nucleotides, the CDR3 is TGTGCCAGCAGCTCCACGACTAGTATCAATGAGCAGTTCTTC.

J is TRBJ2-1 and V is TRBV19, with 7 bases matching TRBD2. This CDR3 comprises 12 residues. The V gene's germline CDR1 is LNHDA and CDR2 SQIVND (reference sequence). V trimming: 8 bases; J trimming: 4 bases; junction bases outside the gene matches: 2. In DNA form, the CDR3 reads TGTGCCAGTCAGCGGGGTTACAATGAGCAGTTCTTC. Its translation: CASQRGYNEQFF.

As DNA, the CDR3 is TGTGCCAGCAGCAGCAGTAGGGGCATGAACACTGAAGCTTTCTTT. Its translation: CASSSSRGMNTEAFF. V gene TRBV7-8 combines with J gene TRBJ1-1; perhaps TRBD1 as D (5 bases). Germline V gene lookup returns CDR1 SGHVS and CDR2 FQNEAQ. With 5 bases removed from V and 0 bases from J, the gap between germline ends came to 13 bases. This CDR3 comprises 15 residues. Full variable domain (remainder filled in from reference TRBV7-8 and TRBJ1-1): GAGVSQSPRYKVAKRGQDVALRCDPISGHVSLFWYQQALGQGPEFLTYFQNEAQLDKSGLPSDRFFAERPEGSVSTLKIQRTQQEDSAVYLCASSSSRGMNTEAFFGQGTRLTVV.

Only one count was recorded for this clone. This chain uses TRBV7-2 with TRBJ2-1; D remains unclear. With 5 bases removed from V and 12 bases from J, the gap between germline ends came to 32 bases. Germline V gene lookup returns CDR1 SGHTA and CDR2 FQGNSA. The CDR3 length is 18 residues. The CDR3 DNA reads TGTGCCAGCAGCCCTCCCAGTGGCCCACGCAAACTCTTGGGGTGGCAGTTCTTC. It translates to CASSPPSGPRKLLGWQFF.

The chain is built from TRBV25-1 and TRBJ2-5, with D possibly matching TRBD2 (6 bases). The length of the CDR3 is 15 residues. V dropped 2 bases and J dropped 2 bases, with 12 bases sitting between them. Germline-derived CDR1 and CDR2 are MGHDK and SYGVNS. CDR3: CASSEQGRGQETQYF. The CDR3, as DNA: TGTGCCAGCAGTGAACAGGGACGGGGGCAAGAGACCCAGTACTTC.

V and J are TRBV19 and TRBJ1-5, with D maybe TRBD1 (5 bases). The CDR3 extends over 15 amino acids. V dropped 3 bases and J dropped 3 bases, with 12 bases sitting between them. The germline V gene has CDR1 LNHDA and CDR2 SQIVND (reference sequence). The CDR3 spells CASSIRRQFNQPQHF. CDR3 DNA: TGTGCCAGTAGTATTAGGAGACAGTTCAATCAGCCCCAGCATTTT.

The J gene is TRBJ1-1, the V gene TRBV9; D is uncertain. V lost 3 bases, J lost 0 bases, and 12 bases lay in between. Germline assignment: CDR1 SGDLS and CDR2 YYNGEE. The CDR3 is 15 residues long. Here the CDR3 DNA reads TGTGCCAGCAGCGGAGGGCCCACAATGAACACTGAAGCTTTCTTT. Translating it yields CASSGGPTMNTEAFF.

V gene TRBV15 combines with J gene TRBJ1-5; 9 bases map to TRBD1. CDR3 length: 14 residues. Germline V gene sequence: CDR1 LNHNV, CDR2 YYDKDF (reference sequence). V dropped 8 bases and J dropped 3; count of bases not matched to a gene: 5. The CDR3 nucleotides are TGTGCCACCGCCGGGACAGGGTTCAATCAGCCCCAGCATTTT. This translates into CATAGTGFNQPQHF.

For this clone: Compared with germline, one end of the junction differs, possibly owing to a read error. This CDR3 is CASEKGGNQPQHF. CDR3 DNA: TGTGCCAGTGAGAAGGGAGGTAATCAACCCCAGCATTTT. The chain employs TRBV19 and TRBJ1-5, with D unclear. This CDR3 comprises 13 residues. The germline V gene has CDR1 LNHDA and CDR2 SQIVND (reference sequence).

This sequence joins TRBV21-1 and TRBJ1-1. TRBV21-1 is shown as a pseudogene. The CDR3 is 14 amino acids. In DNA, the CDR3 is TGTGCCAGCAGCCAGACACGGAGGAACACTGAAGCTTTCTTT. Its translation: CASSQTRRNTEAFF.

As to this clone: One end of the junction does not line up with germline, which may come from a read error. The genes are TRBV28 and TRBJ1-2; D might be TRBD1 (5 bases). The CDR3 is 12 amino acids. The V gene's germline CDR1 is MDHEN and CDR2 SYDVKM. The CDR3 DNA is TGTACCAGCATCCAGGGTAACTATGGCTACACCTTC. This sequence encodes CTSIQGNYGYTF.

The chain has TRBV19 and TRBJ2-3, with 10 positions matching TRBD2. The CDR3 runs to 15 residues. CDR1 and CDR2 (germline): LNHDA, SQIVND (reference sequence). The V and J ends lost 7 bases and 4 bases, in that order; junction bases with no gene match: 8. CDR3 sequence reads: CASTIRTSGSDTQYF. CDR3 in DNA: TGTGCCAGTACAATAAGGACTAGCGGATCAGATACGCAGTATTTT.

The V gene is TRBV5-4, the J gene TRBJ2-2, with TRBD1 matching over 9 bases. V was pared by 4 bases and J by 7 bases, with 11 bases of the junction left unmatched. Germline-derived CDR1 and CDR2 are SGHNT and YYREEE (reference sequence). The CDR3 runs to 16 residues. CDR3 loop: CASSTGGLGQGGELFF. As DNA, the CDR3 is TGTGCCAGCAGCACAGGGGGCTTGGGACAGGGCGGGGAGCTGTTTTTT.

This clone has only one observation. The chain combines TRBV28 with TRBJ2-5, with 9 bases that match TRBD1. CDR1 and CDR2 from the germline V gene are MDHEN and SYDVKM. V was clipped by 5 bases and J by 6 bases; unmatched bases: 13. The CDR3 is made up of 16 amino acids. The CDR3 loop is CASSAPPGTGLQTQYF. The CDR3 DNA follows: TGTGCCAGCAGTGCACCCCCCGGGACAGGGTTACAGACCCAGTACTTC.

This clone has a single count. CDR3 DNA sequence: TGCGCCAGCACTGCACGGACAGGGACTGAAGCTTTCTTT. Translation gives CASTARTGTEAFF. The chain links TRBV10-1 to TRBJ1-1, with 8 bases aligning to TRBD1. The CDR3 has 13 amino acids. The germline gives CDR1 WNHNN, CDR2 SYGVQD (reference sequence). V lost 7 bases and J lost 5; bases outside the gene matches: 6.

The chain has TRBV9 and TRBJ1-2; a possible D gene is TRBD1 (6 bases). Germline V gene data show CDR1 as SGDLS and CDR2 as YYNGEE. V lost 7 bases and J lost 2, with 9 bases in between. The CDR3 is 12 residues long. In nucleotides, the CDR3 is TGTGCCAGCCAGGGGCTGAACTATGGCTACACCTTC. The encoded protein is CASQGLNYGYTF.

CDR3 protein: CASRLSRREQPQHF. The CDR3 DNA reads as TGTGCCAGCCGGCTGTCCAGGAGGGAACAGCCCCAGCATTTT. V usage is TRBV19 and J usage is TRBJ1-5; D remains ambiguous. CDR1 and CDR2 from the germline V gene are LNHDA and SQIVND (reference sequence). CDR3 size: 14 residues. The V gene lost 9 bases and the J gene lost 7 bases, with 19 bases spanning the gap. The full variable domain, with the rest looked up from reference TRBV19 and TRBJ1-5, is DGGITQSPKYLFRKEGQNVTLSCEQNLNHDAMYWYRQDPGQGLRLIYYSQIVNDFQKGDIAEGYSVSREKKESFPLTVTSAQKNPTAFYLCASRLSRREQPQHFGDGTRLSIL.

The chain carries TRBV11-2 and TRBJ1-1; D may be TRBD1 (6 bases). Germline V gene sequence: CDR1 SGHAT, CDR2 FQNNGV. V gave up 1 base and J gave up 4 bases, with 10 bases separating them. The CDR3 is 14 amino acids. Here the CDR3 DNA reads TGTGCCAGCAGCTTAGCGGGGGCTTCCACTGAAGCTTTCTTT. Its protein product is CASSLAGASTEAFF.